These T cell receptor beta chains were read from a single sample in a study of cytomegalovirus exposure and HLA in healthy donors. The method was immunoSEQ multiplex PCR; TCRdb's version includes in-frame clones alone and lacks a portion of them. The sample contains roughly 250,000 clones, around nine tenths of which appear only once. The specimen sequenced was PBMCs. The receptors were sampled from a man aged 18 to 29 in good health and CMV-seronegative. Each CDR3 is given with its conserved first and last residue. D genes are given only for firm matches. Clone size is stated in some rows and not others, as once, few, many or a class when expanded.

d_call j_call v_call clone_size cdr3_length cdr3_aa cdr3_nt
TRBD1 TRBJ1-2 TRBV11-2 . 17 CASRSVGQEYPNYGYTF TGTGCCAGCAGATCGGTGGGACAGGAATACCCTAACTATGGCTACACCTTC
TRBD2 TRBJ2-7 TRBV4-1 . 17 CASSQRTSGMIPHEQYF TGCGCCAGCAGCCAGCGAACTAGCGGGATGATCCCCCACGAGCAGTACTTC
TRBD1 TRBJ1-5 TRBV5-1 . 15 CASSLTGVSNQPQHF TGCGCCAGCAGCTTGACAGGGGTTAGCAATCAGCCCCAGCATTTT
TRBD1 TRBJ1-5 TRBV28 . 14 CASSFPRGSQPQHF TGTGCCAGCAGTTTCCCCAGGGGGAGTCAGCCCCAGCATTTT
. TRBJ2-7 TRBV19 few 13 CASSMKRYYEQYF TGTGCCAGTAGTATGAAGAGGTACTACGAGCAGTACTTC
TRBD2 TRBJ2-3 TRBV15 . 17 CATSRRGEFHTTDTQYF TGTGCCACCAGCAGACGGGGGGAGTTTCATACCACAGATACGCAGTATTTT
. TRBJ2-3 TRBV11-1 . 15 CASADSGSSTDTQYF TGTGCCAGCGCGGACAGTGGTTCTAGCACAGATACGCAGTATTTT
TRBD1 TRBJ1-4 TRBV7-9 once 16 CASSLGQVAPNEKLFF TGTGCCAGCAGCCTAGGACAGGTTGCCCCTAATGAAAAACTGTTTTTT
TRBD2 TRBJ2-1 TRBV7-7 . 15 CASSPTSGGNNEQFF TGTGCTAGCAGCCCGACTAGCGGGGGGAACAATGAGCAGTTCTTC
TRBD2 TRBJ2-1 TRBV6-1 . 13 CASSSGTINEQFF TGTGCCAGCAGTTCCGGGACTATCAATGAGCAGTTCTTC
TRBD1 TRBJ1-3 TRBV11-2 . 17 CASSATDRGNSGNTIYF TGTGCCAGCAGCGCGACGGACAGGGGAAACTCTGGAAACACCATATATTTT